This is a list of T cell receptor beta chains from one sample in a study of vaccination and CD4 T cells after COVID-19. TCRdb reprocessed the PCR reads with MiXCR, giving one entry per CDR3 protein. The sample records approximately 19,000 distinct CDR3 sequences, less than 60% being singletons. Their antigens remain unidentified. This specimen consisted of CD4+ T cells from blood, cultured in vitro, obtained after SARS-CoV-2 vaccination. These receptors came from a human donor who had recovered from COVID-19. Each CDR3 is given with its conserved first and last residue. The D gene is left open where the match is weak. Only some rows state a clone size, as once, few, many or a class for expanded clones.

clone size	D gene	J gene	V gene	CDR3 protein	CDR3 DNA
.	TRBD1	TRBJ1-3	TRBV7-8	CASSSTGAGNTIYF	TGTGCCAGCAGCTCGACAGGGGCTGGAAACACCATATATTTT
few	.	TRBJ2-6	TRBV27	CASIDSGANVLTF	TGTGCCAGCATTGACTCTGGGGCCAACGTCCTGACTTTC
.	.	TRBJ2-1	TRBV20-1	CSARLGVGGNEQFF	TGCAGTGCTAGGCTAGGGGTTGGGGGCAATGAGCAGTTCTTC
.	.	TRBJ2-7	TRBV12-3/TRBV12-4	CASSRGRSDEQYF	TGTGCCAGCAGCCGGGGACGGAGCGACGAGCAGTACTTC
.	TRBD1	TRBJ1-1	TRBV11-3	CASSPDRVRTEAFF	TGTGCCAGCAGCCCGGACAGGGTTAGAACTGAAGCTTTCTTT
.	.	TRBJ2-3	TRBV20-1	CSARPTTDTQYF	TGCAGTGCTAGACCCACGACAGATACGCAGTATTTT
few	TRBD2	TRBJ2-5	TRBV2	CASRLRAGVGETQYF	TGTGCCAGCAGGCTCAGAGCGGGAGTGGGAGAGACCCAGTACTTC
once	TRBD1	TRBJ1-2	TRBV28	CASSVTSGTDNYGYTF	TGTGCCAGCAGTGTCACTTCCGGGACAGATAACTATGGCTACACCTTC
.	TRBD1	TRBJ1-3	TRBV6-2/TRBV6-3	CASRNDRGAGNTIYF	TGTGCCAGCAGAAACGACAGGGGAGCTGGAAACACCATATATTTT
few	.	TRBJ1-1	TRBV7-3	CASSLKAAGEAFF	TGTGCCAGCAGCTTAAAGGCGGCAGGAGAAGCTTTCTTT
once	TRBD1	TRBJ1-1	TRBV6-1	CASSDRDRGQAFF	TGTGCCAGCAGTGACAGGGACAGGGGGCAAGCTTTCTTT
.	TRBD1	TRBJ1-1	TRBV11-3	CASRPNRGGFQNTEAFF	TGTGCCAGCAGACCAAACAGGGGCGGGTTTCAGAACACTGAAGCTTTCTTT
.	.	TRBJ2-3	TRBV7-2	CASSEGREVDTQYF	TGTGCCAGCAGCGAGGGACGGGAAGTAGATACGCAGTATTTT
.	.	TRBJ1-6	TRBV12-3/TRBV12-4	CASRSTGTNSPLHF	TGTGCCAGCAGATCAACAGGGACCAATTCACCCCTCCACTTT
.	TRBD1	TRBJ1-2	TRBV10-3	CAIYRGQSYGYTF	TGTGCCATCTACAGGGGGCAAAGCTATGGCTACACCTTC
few	.	TRBJ1-1	TRBV6-1	CASSKGGTEAFF	TGTGCCAGCAGCAAAGGGGGGACTGAAGCTTTCTTT
.	.	TRBJ1-1	TRBV6-4	CASSAHQNTEAFF	TGTGCCAGCAGTGCCCACCAGAACACTGAAGCTTTCTTT
.	TRBD1	TRBJ1-2	TRBV14	CASSQAATGHYGYTF	TGTGCCAGCAGCCAAGCAGCGACAGGGCACTATGGCTACACCTTC
.	.	TRBJ1-5	TRBV20-1	CSARDTLGQPQHF	TGCAGTGCTCGGGACACCCTGGGTCAGCCCCAGCATTTT
.	.	TRBJ2-5	TRBV6-5	CASSLLERGETQYF	TGTGCCAGCAGTTTATTAGAAAGGGGCGAGACCCAGTACTTC
.	.	TRBJ2-3	TRBV19	CASSFRLGNTQYF	TGTGCCAGTAGTTTCCGACTAGGGAATACGCAGTATTTT
.	TRBD1	TRBJ1-2	TRBV27	CASSLTGGALNGYTF	TGTGCCAGCAGTTTGACAGGGGGCGCCTTGAATGGCTACACCTTC
.	.	TRBJ1-2	TRBV19	CASSRQIAYGYTF	TGTGCCAGTAGTAGACAGATAGCCTATGGCTACACCTTC
.	.	TRBJ1-2	TRBV7-9	CASSLALRGQGHGYTF	TGTGCCAGCAGCTTAGCGCTAAGAGGGCAGGGCCATGGCTACACCTTC
.	.	TRBJ2-2	TRBV7-8	CASSLVGSTGELFF	TGTGCCAGCAGCTTAGTCGGGAGTACCGGGGAGCTGTTTTTT
.	.	TRBJ2-5	TRBV2	CASSEARTGGETQYF	TGTGCCAGCAGTGAAGCAAGGACTGGGGGGGAGACCCAGTACTTC
.	TRBD2	TRBJ2-3	TRBV5-4	CASSPRSGRAPDTQYF	TGTGCCAGCAGCCCCAGGAGCGGGAGGGCCCCAGATACGCAGTATTTT
.	.	TRBJ2-7	TRBV20-1	CSASFVTTSSYEQYF	TGCAGTGCTAGTTTTGTAACTACATCAAGCTACGAGCAGTACTTC
once	.	TRBJ1-5	TRBV28	CASSLRVWTGNQPQHF	TGTGCCAGCAGTTTGAGGGTTTGGACTGGCAATCAGCCCCAGCATTTT
few	.	TRBJ1-1	TRBV7-2	CASRAGLMNTEAFF	TGTGCCAGCAGGGCGGGACTGATGAACACTGAAGCTTTCTTT
.	.	TRBJ2-3	TRBV2	CASSSVTVSPITDTQYF	TGTGCCAGCAGTTCCGTCACCGTATCTCCCATCACAGATACGCAGTATTTT
.	.	TRBJ1-1	TRBV28	CASSLGQSPEAFF	TGTGCCAGCAGTTTAGGGCAGTCCCCTGAAGCTTTCTTT
few	.	TRBJ1-5	TRBV20-1	CSARDLSGGNQPQHF	TGCAGTGCTAGAGATCTATCCGGGGGCAATCAGCCCCAGCATTTT
.	.	TRBJ2-1	TRBV12-3/TRBV12-4	CASSKAGLNEQFF	TGTGCCAGCAGCAAGGCCGGGTTAAATGAGCAGTTCTTC
.	.	TRBJ1-6	TRBV5-4	CASSLGTGRSSPLHF	TGTGCCAGCAGCTTGGGAACAGGACGAAGTTCACCCCTCCACTTT
.	TRBD2	TRBJ2-3	TRBV20-1	CSASGGITDTQYF	TGCAGTGCGAGCGGGGGGATCACAGATACGCAGTATTTT
.	.	TRBJ1-2	TRBV20-1	CSARDRAENGYTF	TGCAGTGCTAGAGATCGGGCAGAAAATGGCTACACCTTC
.	.	TRBJ1-5	TRBV6-2/TRBV6-3	CASSFPLPGQPQHF	TGTGCCAGCAGTTTCCCCCTCCCGGGGCAGCCCCAGCATTTT
.	TRBD1	TRBJ1-1	TRBV7-2	CASSFGQGISEAFF	TGTGCCAGCAGCTTCGGACAGGGAATTTCTGAAGCTTTCTTT